The subject of this entry is one T cell receptor (beta chain). This specimen belongs to a study of blood T cell repertoires in COVID-19. Study-level background: Samples came from the United States, Italy and Spain, spanning acute and convalescent COVID-19. T cells, B-cell-depleted T cells, or PBMCs provided the cDNA or gDNA that served as material.

As originally analysed: The assay estimated nucleated cells by amplifying reference gene primers. The method was immunoSEQ multiplex PCR; TCRdb's version includes in-frame clones alone and lacks a portion of them. The DNA was the basis for D and trimming; V, J and clone size are from that table. In the table there are tens of thousands of clones, 70% to 90% of which are singletons. Per germline, CDR1 SQVTM and CDR2 ANQGSEA. The CDR3 totals 13 residues. Trimming pared 3 bases from V and 3 bases from J, leaving 11 bases between. Sequenced material: peripheral blood. This TCR was recovered from a woman between 45 and 60 years old with COVID-19, enrolled during active disease. This chain connects TRBV29-1 to TRBJ2-5; D gene unclear. CDR3 loop: CSVELVVKETQYF. CDR3 coding DNA: TGCAGCGTTGAGCTAGTTGTTAAAGAGACCCAGTACTTC. Full variable domain (outside the CDR3, taken from reference TRBV29-1 and TRBJ2-5): SAVISQKPSRDICQRGTSLTIQCQVDSQVTMMFWYRQQPGQSLTLIATANQGSEATYESGFVIDKFPISRPNLTFSTLTVSNMSPEDSSIYLCSVELVVKETQYFGPGTRLLVL.